These 20 T cell receptor beta chains came from one sample sequenced in a study of blood T cell repertoires in COVID-19. Produced via immunoSEQ multiplex PCR; TCRdb's table is partial and in-frame only. Of approximately 150,000 clones in the sample, 88% were seen once. The sample comprised peripheral blood. The receptors come from a woman in her sixties or seventies with acute or convalescent COVID-19.

V and J are TRBV27 and TRBJ1-3, with D perhaps TRBD1 (5 bases). Trimming shortened V by 5 bases and J by 4 bases, and 12 bases separated the two germline ends. The CDR3 totals 14 residues. Germline CDR1 and CDR2: MNHEY and SMNVEV (reference sequence). Written as DNA, the CDR3 is TGTGCCAGCAGTCAGCGACAGAGGGGAAACACCATATATTTT. As protein: CASSQRQRGNTIYF.

V usage is TRBV10-3 and J usage is TRBJ2-2, with 10 bases fitting TRBD2. This CDR3 contains 16 residues. The V gene end was trimmed by 5 bases and the J gene end by 7 bases; junction bases not matched to a gene: 10. Germline CDR1 ENHRY, CDR2 SYGVKD. For the CDR3, the DNA is TGTGCCATCAGTTGGGAGCTAGCGGGGGAAGTCGGGGAGCTGTTTTTT. Its translation is CAISWELAGEVGELFF.

This clone came up a few times. The chain has TRBV5-8 and TRBJ1-5; the D is unclear. Germline V lookup: CDR1 SGHTS, CDR2 YDEGEE. The CDR3 contains 12 residues. Deletions cut 4 bases from V and 7 bases from J, with 9 bases between. In DNA, the CDR3 is TGTGCCAGCAGCCTAGGGAGCCAGCCCCAGCATTTT. This encodes CASSLGSQPQHF.

This sequence joins TRBV6-2 or TRBV6-3 and TRBJ1-5, with D perhaps matching TRBD1 (5 bases). This CDR3 comprises 13 residues. V was shortened by 4 bases and J by 6 bases, with 10 bases between the two germline ends. From germline, CDR1 is MNHEY and CDR2 SVGEGT. The CDR3 spells CASSSFGGQPQHF. The CDR3 DNA is TGTGCCAGCAGTTCATTCGGGGGTCAGCCCCAGCATTTT.

The chain links TRBV19 to TRBJ1-2, with 9 positions matching TRBD1. This CDR3 has 15 amino acids. Per the germline V gene, CDR1 is LNHDA and CDR2 is SQIVND (reference sequence). Trimming took 7 bases from V and 1 from J; bases not matched to a gene: 7. As DNA, the CDR3 is TGTGCCAGTACCCTGGGGGACAGGGTTAACTATGGCTACACCTTC. This codes for CASTLGDRVNYGYTF.

This chain connects TRBV5-4 to TRBJ2-5; D not certain. V dropped 0 bases and J dropped 0 bases, with 6 bases sitting between them. Germline CDR1 and CDR2: SGHNT and YYREEE (reference sequence). The CDR3 spans 14 residues. As DNA, the CDR3 is TGTGCCAGCAGCTTGGGGCGGTACCAAGAGACCCAGTACTTC. Protein: CASSLGRYQETQYF.

The gene calls are TRBV27 and TRBJ2-7; TRBD1 aligns across 8 bases. The V and J ends lost 5 bases and 3 bases, in that order; junction bases with no gene match: 12. The CDR3 extends over 16 amino acids. Germline V CDR1 and CDR2: MNHEY, SMNVEV (reference sequence). The CDR3 DNA is TGTGCCAGCAGTCCTTACTCCGGACAGGGCCTCTACGAGCAGTACTTC. Its protein is CASSPYSGQGLYEQYF.

In DNA form, the CDR3 reads TGTGCCAGCAGTTCCTATGGAGGACAGGGGTCGGGACAACGAGAGACCCAGTACTTC. Its translation is CASSSYGGQGSGQRETQYF. The chain uses TRBV28 and TRBJ2-5; 9 bases are a match to TRBD1. Looked up from germline, CDR1 is MDHEN and CDR2 is SYDVKM. The CDR3 is made up of 19 amino acids. V trimming: 4 bases; J trimming: 4 bases; junction bases outside the gene matches: 19.

The table lists this clone with a count of one. The V call is TRBV4-1, the J call TRBJ1-2, with TRBD1 as a possible D gene (6 bases). The CDR3 covers 13 residues. V lost 4 bases, J lost 8 bases, and 14 bases lay in between. CDR1 is MGHRA, CDR2 YSYEKL, per germline. DNA of the CDR3: TGCGCCAGCAGCCCATCAGGGGTACGGGGCTACACCTTC. The encoded protein is CASSPSGVRGYTF.

CDR3 coding DNA: TGCGCCAGCAAGGAAGGGGCCAATAGGGAGACCCAGTACTTC. Amino acids: CASKEGANRETQYF. The rearrangement uses TRBV5-1 and TRBJ2-5; D perhaps matches TRBD1 (5 bases). Trimming removed 6 bases from V and 5 bases from J, with 17 bases in between. CDR1 and CDR2 from the germline V gene are SGHRS and YFSETQ. This CDR3 contains 14 residues.

This clone was counted only a few times. The chain is built from TRBV5-8 and TRBJ2-2; the D is unclear. Trimming removed 4 bases from V and 4 bases from J, with 11 bases in between. The CDR3 length is 14 residues. CDR1 SGHTS and CDR2 YDEGEE come from the germline V gene. CDR3 residues: CASSRPPRTGELFF. The CDR3 DNA is TGTGCCAGCAGCCGCCCCCCGCGCACCGGGGAGCTGTTTTTT.

The chain joins TRBV19 to TRBJ2-3, with 8 bases matching TRBD2. V shed 1 base, J shed 1 base, and the junction held 4 bases outside the gene matches. CDR1 LNHDA and CDR2 SQIVND come from the germline V gene (reference sequence). The CDR3 runs to 16 residues. The CDR3 sequence is CASSIGLSGGTDTQYF. The CDR3 DNA reads as TGTGCCAGTAGTATAGGTCTTAGCGGGGGCACAGATACGCAGTATTTT.

In nucleotides, the CDR3 is TGTGCCAGCAGCTTGGCGTACAGGGGGGGCTACGAGCAGTACTTC. It is translated as CASSLAYRGGYEQYF. The chain employs TRBV5-4 and TRBJ2-7, with D possibly being TRBD1 (8 bases). CDR3 length: 15 amino acids. The germline V and J ends were trimmed by 0 bases and 3 bases, with 13 bases remaining between them. CDR1 is SGHNT and CDR2 is YYREEE in the germline V gene (reference sequence). The variable domain in full, with the rest retrieved from reference TRBV5-4 and TRBJ2-7, is ETGVTQSPTHLIKTRGQQVTLRCSSQSGHNTVSWYQQALGQGPQFIFQYYREEENGRGNFPPRFSGLQFPNYSSELNVNALELDDSALYLCASSLAYRGGYEQYFGPGTRLTVT.

The DNA of the CDR3 is TGTGCCAGCAGCCCGTCGACCGGGGTTGGGCATTTT. Protein product: CASSPSTGVGHF. The chain joins TRBV28 to TRBJ1-5; D gene ambiguous. Germline lookup yields CDR1 MDHEN and CDR2 SYDVKM. The ends were cut back, 6 bases at V and 15 bases at J, with 18 bases in the middle. The CDR3 extends over 12 amino acids.

V is TRBV4-3 and J is TRBJ1-1; D call uncertain. Germline CDR1 LGHNA, CDR2 YSLEER. V was clipped by 1 base and J by 0 bases, with 9 bases between them. This CDR3 comprises 15 residues. CDR3 residues: CASSQVVSLNTEAFF. The DNA for the CDR3 is TGCGCCAGCAGCCAAGTAGTAAGTCTGAACACTGAAGCTTTCTTT.

The rearrangement uses TRBV5-1 and TRBJ2-5; 10 bases fit TRBD1. With 4 bases clipped from V and 5 bases from J, the junction kept 5 bases outside the gene matches. Germline lookup yields CDR1 SGHRS and CDR2 YFSETQ. This CDR3 has 14 residues. The CDR3 nucleotides read TGCGCCAGCAGCGTCGACAGGGGGCGGGAGACCCAGTACTTC. Translating gives CASSVDRGRETQYF. The full variable domain, its missing parts supplied by reference TRBV5-1 and TRBJ2-5, is KAGVTQTPRYLIKTRGQQVTLSCSPISGHRSVSWYQQTPGQGLQFLFEYFSETQRNKGNFPGRFSGRQFSNSRSEMNVSTLELGDSALYLCASSVDRGRETQYFGPGTRLLVL.

The rearrangement links TRBV7-8 to TRBJ1-2; D may be TRBD1 (6 bases). The CDR3 consists of 12 residues. Germline-derived CDR1 and CDR2 are SGHVS and FQNEAQ. With 5 bases removed from V and 7 bases from J, the gap between germline ends came to 11 bases. CDR3 nucleotides: TGTGCCAGCAGCCTACAGGGCGCTGGCTACACCTTC. Protein: CASSLQGAGYTF.

The chain has TRBV6-2 or TRBV6-3 and TRBJ2-7, with D possibly being TRBD2 (7 bases). V gave up 2 bases and J gave up 3 bases, with 14 bases separating them. Germline V gives CDR1 MNHEY, CDR2 SVGEGT. The CDR3 runs to 15 residues. The CDR3 DNA is TGTGCCAGCAGTTACGGCGGGGGCAGATTCTACGAGCAGTACTTC. Protein sequence: CASSYGGGRFYEQYF.

CDR3 DNA: TGTGCCAGTATAGGGCGGGGACAGGGGTCGACCTACTACAATGAGCAGTTCTTC. Translated: CASIGRGQGSTYYNEQFF. The chain combines TRBV19 with TRBJ2-1; 10 bases agree with TRBD1. The CDR3 sequence is 18 residues long. Germline CDR1 reads LNHDA; CDR2 reads SQIVND (reference sequence). The V segment lost 7 bases and the J segment 3 bases; nucleotides outside the gene matches: 15.

In its sample, this clone was seen a few times. The chain recombines TRBV19 with TRBJ2-3, with 7 bases fitting TRBD2. V shed 8 bases, J shed 1 base, and the junction held 9 bases outside the gene matches. Per the germline V gene, CDR1 is LNHDA and CDR2 is SQIVND (reference sequence). This CDR3 comprises 15 residues. The CDR3 loop reads CASGIREVGTDTQYF. DNA for the CDR3: TGTGCCAGTGGAATTCGGGAGGTAGGCACAGATACGCAGTATTTT.